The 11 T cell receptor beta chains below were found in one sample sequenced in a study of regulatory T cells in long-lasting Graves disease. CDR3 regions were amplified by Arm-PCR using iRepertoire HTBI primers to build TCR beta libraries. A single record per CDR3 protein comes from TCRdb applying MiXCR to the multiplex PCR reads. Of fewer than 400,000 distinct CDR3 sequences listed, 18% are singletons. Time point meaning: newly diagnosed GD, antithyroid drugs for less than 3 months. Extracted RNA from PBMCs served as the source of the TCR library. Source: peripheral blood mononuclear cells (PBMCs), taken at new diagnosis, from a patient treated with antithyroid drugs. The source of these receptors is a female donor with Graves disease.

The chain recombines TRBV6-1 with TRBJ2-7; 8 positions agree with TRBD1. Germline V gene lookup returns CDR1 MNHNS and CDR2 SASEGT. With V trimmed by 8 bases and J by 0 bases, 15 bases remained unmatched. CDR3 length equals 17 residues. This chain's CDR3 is CASVTSGGQASSYEQYF. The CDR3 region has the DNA TGTGCCAGCGTCACCTCAGGGGGACAGGCCTCCTCCTACGAGCAGTACTTC.

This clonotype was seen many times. The CDR3 DNA reads as TGTGCCAGCAGCCCAGGGGTAGTGGGTGGCGAGCAGTACTTC. Residues: CASSPGVVGGEQYF. The chain links TRBV11-2 to TRBJ2-7; weak D call: TRBD1 (6 bases). The CDR3 has 14 residues. V lost 5 bases and J 6 bases, leaving 17 bases between the germline ends. Germline values: CDR1 SGHAT, CDR2 FQNNGV. Complete variable domain (other parts from reference TRBV11-2 and TRBJ2-7): EAGVAQSPRYKIIEKRQSVAFWCNPISGHATLYWYQQILGQGPKLLIQFQNNGVVDDSQLPKDRFSAERLKGVDSTLKIQPAKLEDSAVYLCASSPGVVGGEQYFGPGTRLTVT.

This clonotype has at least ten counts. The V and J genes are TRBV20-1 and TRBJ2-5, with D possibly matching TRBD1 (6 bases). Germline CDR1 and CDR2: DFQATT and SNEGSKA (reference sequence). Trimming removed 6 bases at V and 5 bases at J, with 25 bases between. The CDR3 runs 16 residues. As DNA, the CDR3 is TGCAGTGCGGCAGCGGACAGAAGCCGAGTGGGGGAGACCCAGTACTTC. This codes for CSAAADRSRVGETQYF.

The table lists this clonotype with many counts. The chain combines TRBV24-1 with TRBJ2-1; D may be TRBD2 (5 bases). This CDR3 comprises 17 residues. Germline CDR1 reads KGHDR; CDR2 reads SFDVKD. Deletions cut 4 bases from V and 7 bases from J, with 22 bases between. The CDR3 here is CATSEPPGTPVGNEQFF. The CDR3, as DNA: TGTGCCACCAGTGAACCCCCGGGAACCCCGGTGGGGAATGAGCAGTTCTTC.

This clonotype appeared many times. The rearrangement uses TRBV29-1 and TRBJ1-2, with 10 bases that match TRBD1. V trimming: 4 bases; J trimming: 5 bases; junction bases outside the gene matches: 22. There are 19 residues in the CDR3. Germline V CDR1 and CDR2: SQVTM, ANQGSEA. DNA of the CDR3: TGCAGCGTTGGGCCCACCCGCCGGGACAGGGGCGAAACTACATATGGCTACACCTTC. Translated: CSVGPTRRDRGETTYGYTF.

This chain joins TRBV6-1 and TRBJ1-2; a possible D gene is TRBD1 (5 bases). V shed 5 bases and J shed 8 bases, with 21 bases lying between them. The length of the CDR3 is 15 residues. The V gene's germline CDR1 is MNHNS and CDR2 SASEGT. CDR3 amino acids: CASSPSGTTARGYTF. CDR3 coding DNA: TGTGCCAGCAGTCCTTCCGGGACGACAGCAAGAGGCTACACCTTC.

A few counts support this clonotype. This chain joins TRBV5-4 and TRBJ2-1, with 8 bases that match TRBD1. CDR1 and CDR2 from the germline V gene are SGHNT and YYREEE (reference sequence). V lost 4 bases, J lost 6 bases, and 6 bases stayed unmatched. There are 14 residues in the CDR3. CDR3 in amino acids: CASSQGASSNEQFF. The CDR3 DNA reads TGTGCCAGCAGCCAGGGGGCCTCTAGCAATGAGCAGTTCTTC. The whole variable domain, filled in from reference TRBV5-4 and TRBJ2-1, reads ETGVTQSPTHLIKTRGQQVTLRCSSQSGHNTVSWYQQALGQGPQFIFQYYREEENGRGNFPPRFSGLQFPNYSSELNVNALELDDSALYLCASSQGASSNEQFFGPGTRLTVL.

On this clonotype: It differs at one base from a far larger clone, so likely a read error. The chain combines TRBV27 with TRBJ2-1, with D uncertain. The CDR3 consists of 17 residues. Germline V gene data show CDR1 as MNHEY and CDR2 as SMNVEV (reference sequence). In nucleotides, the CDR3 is TGTGCCAGCAGTCAGGACCCCCCCCACAGCTCCTACAATGAGCAGCTCTTC. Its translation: CASSQDPPHSSYNEQLF.

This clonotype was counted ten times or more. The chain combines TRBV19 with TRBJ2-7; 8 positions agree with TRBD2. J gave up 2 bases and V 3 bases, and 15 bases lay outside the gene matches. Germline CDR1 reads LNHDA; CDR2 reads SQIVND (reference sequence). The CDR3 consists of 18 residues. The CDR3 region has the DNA TGTGCCAGTAGTATTGGGTTCTCGGCTAGCGGGCCCGCCTACGAGCAGTACTTC. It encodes CASSIGFSASGPAYEQYF.

CDR3 amino acids: CASSLGLAGTPRLTYEQYF. The CDR3 nucleotides are TGCGCCAGCAGCTTGGGACTAGCGGGGACCCCGAGACTCACCTACGAGCAGTACTTC. The chain joins TRBV5-1 to TRBJ2-7; 11 bases match TRBD2. The CDR3 has 19 amino acids. After removal of 0 bases from V and 2 bases from J, the junction contained 13 bases not matched to a gene. Germline CDR1 and CDR2: SGHRS and YFSETQ.

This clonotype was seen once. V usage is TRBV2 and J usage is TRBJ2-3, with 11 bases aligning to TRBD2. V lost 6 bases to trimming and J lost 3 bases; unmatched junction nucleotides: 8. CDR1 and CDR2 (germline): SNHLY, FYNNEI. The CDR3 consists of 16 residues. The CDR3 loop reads CASRVLAGGQTDTQYF. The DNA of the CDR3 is TGTGCCAGCAGGGTGTTAGCGGGAGGGCAGACAGATACGCAGTATTTT.